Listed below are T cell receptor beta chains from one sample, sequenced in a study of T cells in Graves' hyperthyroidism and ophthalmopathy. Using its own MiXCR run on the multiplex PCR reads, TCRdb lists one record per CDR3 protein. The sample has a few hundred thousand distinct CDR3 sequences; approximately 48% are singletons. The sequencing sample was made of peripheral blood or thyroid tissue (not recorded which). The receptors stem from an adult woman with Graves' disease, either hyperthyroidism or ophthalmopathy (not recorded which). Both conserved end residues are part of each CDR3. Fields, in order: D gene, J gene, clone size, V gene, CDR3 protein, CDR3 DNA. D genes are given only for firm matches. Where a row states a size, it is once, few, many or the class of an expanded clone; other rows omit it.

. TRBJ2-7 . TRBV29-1 CSVEGGTHEQYF TGCAGCGTTGAAGGGGGAACACACGAGCAGTACTTC
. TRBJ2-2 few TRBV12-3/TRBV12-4 CASIPGTGELFF TGTGCCAGCATCCCAGGGACCGGGGAGCTGTTTTTT
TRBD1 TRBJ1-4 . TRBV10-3 CAITDRVPSNSEKLFF TGTGCCATCACGGACAGGGTCCCCTCTAATAGCGAAAAACTGTTTTTT
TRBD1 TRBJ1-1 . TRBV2 CASPDRGRTEAFF TGTGCCAGCCCGGACAGGGGGCGTACTGAAGCTTTCTTT
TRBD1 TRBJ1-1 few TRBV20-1 CSASMGQGTEAFF TGCAGTGCTAGCATGGGACAGGGCACTGAAGCTTTCTTT
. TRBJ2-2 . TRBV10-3 CAISELATGELFF TGTGCCATCAGTGAGTTAGCAACCGGGGAGCTGTTTTTT
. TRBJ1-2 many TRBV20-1 CSAPSRQNYGYTF TGCAGTGCCCCAAGCCGACAGAACTATGGCTACACCTTC
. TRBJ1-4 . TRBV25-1 CASSGRTRGVRFSEKLFF TGTGCCAGCAGTGGAAGGACCAGGGGCGTCAGGTTTAGTGAAAAACTGTTTTTT
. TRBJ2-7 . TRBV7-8 CASSPRGDAGEQYF TGTGCCAGCAGCCCCCGAGGGGATGCAGGCGAGCAGTACTTC
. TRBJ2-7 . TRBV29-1 CSVEGGAEEQYF TGCAGCGTTGAAGGGGGAGCTGAAGAGCAGTACTTC
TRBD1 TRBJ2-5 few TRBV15 CATRHTGEETQYF TGTGCCACCAGACACACAGGGGAGGAGACCCAGTACTTC
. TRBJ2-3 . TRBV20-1 CSAYPAGLTDTQYF TGCAGTGCCTACCCCGCAGGGCTCACAGATACGCAGTATTTT
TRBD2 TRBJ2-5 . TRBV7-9 CASSSPSGRAQYF TGTGCCAGCAGTTCCCCTAGCGGGAGGGCCCAGTACTTC
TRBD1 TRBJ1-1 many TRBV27 CASRGTGVMNTEAFF TGTGCCAGCCGGGGGACAGGGGTCATGAACACTGAAGCTTTCTTT
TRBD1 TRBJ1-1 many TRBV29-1 CSGGQEGTEAFF TGCAGCGGGGGACAGGAGGGCACTGAAGCTTTCTTT
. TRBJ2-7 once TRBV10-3 CAVKGHESTYEQYF TGTGCCGTCAAGGGTCACGAGTCCACCTACGAGCAGTACTTC
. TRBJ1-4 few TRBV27 CASSQRGSREKLFF TGTGCCAGCAGCCAGCGGGGGTCCCGCGAAAAACTGTTTTTT
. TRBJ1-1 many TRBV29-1 CSVALTENTEAFF TGCAGCGTTGCCCTGACAGAGAACACTGAAGCTTTCTTT
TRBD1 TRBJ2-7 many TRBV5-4 CASSLGQGEGEQYF TGTGCCAGCAGCTTGGGGCAGGGGGAAGGCGAGCAGTACTTC
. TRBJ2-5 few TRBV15 CATSSAGRGETQYF TGTGCCACCAGTTCCGCGGGGCGAGGGGAGACCCAGTACTTC
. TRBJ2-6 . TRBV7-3 CASSPAGYPSSGANVLTF TGTGCCAGCAGCCCCGCGGGGTATCCTAGCTCTGGGGCCAACGTCCTGACTTTC
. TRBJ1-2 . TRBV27 CASSPGRGAYGYTF TGTGCCAGCAGTCCCGGTCGAGGGGCGTATGGCTACACCTTC
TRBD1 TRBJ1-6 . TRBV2 CASNSDRVSPLHF TGTGCCAGCAACTCGGACAGGGTTTCACCCCTCCACTTT
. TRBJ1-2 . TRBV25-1 CASSELRTDYGYTF TGTGCCAGCAGTGAATTAAGGACGGACTATGGCTACACCTTC
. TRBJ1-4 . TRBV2 CASSGQGWMGGEKLFF TGTGCCAGCAGTGGCCAGGGATGGATGGGCGGTGAAAAACTGTTTTTT
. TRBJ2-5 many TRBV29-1 CSVYVGQETQYF TGCAGCGTGTACGTGGGCCAAGAGACCCAGTACTTC
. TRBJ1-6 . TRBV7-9 CASSPQGKYSPLHF TGTGCCAGCAGCCCGCAGGGCAAATATTCACCCCTCCACTTT
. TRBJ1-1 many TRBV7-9 CASSPPGRMNTEAFF TGTGCCAGCAGCCCCCCGGGACGGATGAACACTGAAGCTTTCTTT
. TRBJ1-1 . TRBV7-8 CASTLRRDTEAFF TGTGCCAGCACCCTGAGACGGGACACTGAAGCTTTCTTT
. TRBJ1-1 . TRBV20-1 CRGQGAFF TGCAGGGGGCAGGGGGCTTTCTTT
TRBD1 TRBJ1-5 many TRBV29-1 CSVRGSNQPQHF TGCAGCGTCAGGGGGAGCAATCAGCCCCAGCATTTT
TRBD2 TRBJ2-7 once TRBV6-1 CASSGRLAGLYEQYF TGTGCCAGCAGTGGACGACTAGCGGGCCTATACGAGCAGTACTTC
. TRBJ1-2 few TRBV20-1 CSASLPGSGYGYTF TGCAGTGCTAGCCTACCGGGCAGCGGCTATGGCTACACCTTC
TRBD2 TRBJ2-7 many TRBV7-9 CASSLGAGGYEQYF TGTGCCAGCAGCTTAGGAGCGGGAGGCTACGAGCAGTACTTC
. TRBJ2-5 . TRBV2 CASRRQVIEETQYF TGTGCCAGCAGGAGACAGGTTATCGAAGAGACCCAGTACTTC
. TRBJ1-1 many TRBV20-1 CSASVRPAFF TGCAGTGCTAGTGTGAGGCCAGCTTTCTTT
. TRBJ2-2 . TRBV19 CASSISTANTGELFF TGTGCCAGTAGTATTTCGACAGCGAACACCGGGGAGCTGTTTTTT
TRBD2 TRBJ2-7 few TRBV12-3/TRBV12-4 CASSLGLAGPYEQYF TGTGCCAGCAGTTTGGGACTAGCGGGACCCTACGAGCAGTACTTC